The 24 T cell receptor beta chains below were found in one sample sequenced in a study of T cells in Graves' hyperthyroidism and ophthalmopathy. What was amplified from RNA transcripts were TCR beta CDR3 regions. HTBI primers were the set used in a first-round RT-PCR of the TCR CDR3. From the multiplex PCR reads, TCRdb called clonotypes with MiXCR, one entry per CDR3 protein. The sample comprises hundreds of thousands of distinct CDR3 sequences, approximately 14% of which are singletons, and around 4.1% rests with the top ten. Sequenced sample: blood. These TCRs come from a woman aged 40 to 55 with Graves' ophthalmopathy.

This clonotype has ten or more counts. This chain connects TRBV20-1 to TRBJ2-7; D is unclear. The ends were cut back, 2 bases at V and 2 bases at J, with 4 bases in the middle. This CDR3 is built from 11 residues. Germline-derived CDR1 and CDR2 are DFQATT and SNEGSKA (reference sequence). The CDR3: CSARSPYEQYF. CDR3 in DNA: TGCAGTGCTAGATCCCCCTACGAGCAGTACTTC.

The genes are TRBV20-1 and TRBJ2-7, with 7 bases lining up with TRBD1. In germline, CDR1 is DFQATT, CDR2 SNEGSKA (reference sequence). Trimming removed 6 bases from V and 4 bases from J; junction bases left unmatched: 15. This CDR3 contains 15 residues. The CDR3 loop is CSAVLRQGQWYEQYF. CDR3 DNA sequence: TGCAGTGCCGTCCTTAGACAGGGACAATGGTACGAGCAGTACTTC.

The chain is built from TRBV19 and TRBJ2-2, with TRBD2 matching over 13 bases. V dropped 4 bases and J dropped 1; count of bases not matched to a gene: 3. The CDR3 has 17 amino acids. Looked up from germline, CDR1 is LNHDA and CDR2 is SQIVND (reference sequence). The DNA of the CDR3 is TGTGCCAGTAGTAGGACTAGCGGGAGATGGAACACCGGGGAGCTGTTTTTT. Its translation is CASSRTSGRWNTGELFF.

This clonotype was detected many times. The CDR3 nucleotides read TGTGCCAGCAGTGAAAGTGACCGCTATGGCTACACCTTC. It yields the protein CASSESDRYGYTF. The chain carries TRBV6-1 and TRBJ1-2; unclear D gene. The CDR3 spans 13 residues. Germline loops: CDR1 MNHNS, CDR2 SASEGT. V was pared by 2 bases and J by 4 bases, with 8 bases between.

This clonotype has at least ten counts. This chain joins TRBV7-9 and TRBJ2-7; 10 bases align to TRBD1. CDR3 length: 15 residues. Trimming at V came to 0 bases and at J to 3 bases, leaving 2 bases not matched to a gene. The V gene's germline CDR1 is SEHNR and CDR2 FQNEAQ (reference sequence). CDR3 nucleotides: TGTGCCAGCAGCTTAGCCGGGACAGGGGACTACGAGCAGTACTTC. This codes for CASSLAGTGDYEQYF.

This clonotype has at least ten counts. This sequence joins TRBV11-2 and TRBJ1-5, with 8 bases aligning to TRBD1. The CDR3 spans 19 residues. V was pared by 0 bases and J by 1 base, with 11 bases of the junction left unmatched. Germline lookup yields CDR1 SGHAT and CDR2 FQNNGV. CDR3 amino acids: CASSLDPTGEALSNQPQHF. The CDR3 region has the DNA TGTGCCAGCAGCTTAGATCCGACAGGGGAGGCGCTGAGCAATCAGCCCCAGCATTTT. Variable domain in full (rest from reference TRBV11-2 and TRBJ1-5): EAGVAQSPRYKIIEKRQSVAFWCNPISGHATLYWYQQILGQGPKLLIQFQNNGVVDDSQLPKDRFSAERLKGVDSTLKIQPAKLEDSAVYLCASSLDPTGEALSNQPQHFGDGTRLSIL.

This clonotype has a count of ten or more. J is TRBJ1-1 and V is TRBV19; 7 bases fit TRBD1. The germline V gene has CDR1 LNHDA and CDR2 SQIVND (reference sequence). The CDR3 is 12 amino acids. V shed 6 bases and J 3 bases; nucleotides not matched to a gene: 1. The CDR3 loop reads CASSDRDTEAFF. The DNA of the CDR3 is TGTGCCAGTAGCGACAGGGACACTGAAGCTTTCTTT.

The rearrangement joins TRBV5-1 to TRBJ2-2; no clear D gene. Between the trimmed V and J ends, which lost 5 bases and 0 bases, there was a span of 8 bases. CDR1 and CDR2 from the germline V gene are SGHRS and YFSETQ. The CDR3 consists of 14 residues. CDR3 residues: CASRPTTNTGELFF. The CDR3 DNA sequence: TGCGCCAGCAGACCTACAACGAACACCGGGGAGCTGTTTTTT.

This clonotype was detected ten times or more. The V and J genes are TRBV7-2 and TRBJ2-7, with TRBD2 identical over 7 bases. The CDR3 totals 15 residues. With 1 base clipped from V and 1 base from J, the junction kept 4 bases outside the gene matches. CDR1 SGHTA and CDR2 FQGNSA come from the germline V gene. CDR3 bases: TGTGCCAGCAGCTTAGTGGCGGGAGAGTCCTACGAGCAGTACTTC. Translated, it gives CASSLVAGESYEQYF.

This clonotype has at least ten counts. The chain combines TRBV6-5 with TRBJ2-5; no firm D call. The CDR3 extends over 14 amino acids. The germline gives CDR1 MNHEY, CDR2 SVGAGI. Trimming cost V 4 bases and J 7 bases, with 16 bases left between them. The CDR3 DNA reads TGTGCCAGCAGTTCTCTGGGTCAACGTGGGACCCAGTACTTC. Translation gives CASSSLGQRGTQYF.

Ten or more counts support this clonotype. V gene TRBV20-1 combines with J gene TRBJ2-1, with D perhaps matching TRBD2 (6 bases). The CDR3 contains 15 residues. The germline V and J ends were trimmed by 0 bases and 6 bases, with 15 bases remaining between them. From germline, CDR1 is DFQATT and CDR2 SNEGSKA (reference sequence). The CDR3 coding sequence is TGCAGTGCTAGAGATGGAGGGTTGGTCTTCAATGAGCAGTTCTTC. It codes for CSARDGGLVFNEQFF.

The chain couples TRBV7-2 to TRBJ2-7; 9 bases line up with TRBD1. Trimming took 3 bases from V and 2 from J; bases not matched to a gene: 2. This CDR3 contains 14 residues. The germline V gene encodes CDR1 SGHTA and CDR2 FQGNSA. The CDR3 DNA reads as TGTGCCAGCAGCTTTACAGGGGGCACCTACGAGCAGTACTTC. This sequence encodes CASSFTGGTYEQYF.

This clonotype has just a few counts. V is TRBV20-1 and J is TRBJ1-1; D remains ambiguous. The CDR3 sequence is 14 residues long. Looked up from germline, CDR1 is DFQATT and CDR2 is SNEGSKA (reference sequence). The V end was cut by 1 base, the J end by 2 bases, with 11 bases between. CDR3 DNA sequence: TGCAGTGCTAGAGTTCCCCCCCAAAACACTGAAGCTTTCTTT. The encoded protein is CSARVPPQNTEAFF.

The chain uses TRBV9 and TRBJ2-5, with TRBD1 identical over 7 bases. This CDR3 spans 13 amino acids. In germline, CDR1 is SGDLS, CDR2 YYNGEE. The J segment lost 5 bases and the V segment lost 3 bases, leaving 4 bases of the junction unmatched. CDR3 sequence: CASSEGARETQYF. The CDR3 DNA follows: TGTGCCAGCAGCGAGGGGGCGCGGGAGACCCAGTACTTC.

This clonotype was counted ten times or more. The rearrangement links TRBV4-2 to TRBJ2-5; a possible D gene is TRBD2 (5 bases). Deletions cut 0 bases from V and 5 bases from J, with 16 bases between. Germline V gene data show CDR1 as LGHNA and CDR2 as YNFKEQ. CDR3 length equals 16 residues. CDR3 DNA: TGTGCCAGCAGCCAAGAGGGGTGGGATCGGAGGGAGACCCAGTACTTC. Translating it yields CASSQEGWDRRETQYF.

This clonotype occurred a few times. The V call is TRBV10-2, the J call TRBJ2-6, with D perhaps being TRBD1 or TRBD2 (5 bases each). The CDR3 runs 14 residues. Germline V gene lookup returns CDR1 WSHSY and CDR2 SAAADI. Trimming cost V 6 bases and J 2 bases, with 8 bases left between them. DNA for the CDR3: TGCGCCAGCAGCCGGGGCACTGGGGCCAACGTCCTGACTTTC. This translates into CASSRGTGANVLTF.

The rearrangement links TRBV12-3 or TRBV12-4 to TRBJ2-2, with 9 bases fitting TRBD1. The ends lost 7 bases at V and 2 bases at J; junction bases unmatched: 2. The CDR3 extends over 14 amino acids. The CDR3 here is CASKGQGNTGELFF. The CDR3 DNA follows: TGTGCCAGCAAGGGACAGGGAAACACCGGGGAGCTGTTTTTT.

This clonotype has a count of ten or more. This rearrangement joins TRBV28 to TRBJ1-2, with 10 nucleotides matching TRBD1. This CDR3 spans 15 amino acids. CDR1 is MDHEN and CDR2 is SYDVKM in the germline V gene. V lost 6 bases, J lost 8 bases, and 12 bases stayed unmatched. The CDR3, as DNA: TGTGCCAGCAGCCGACAGGGGGCGCCGGATGGAGGCTACACCTTC. It yields the protein CASSRQGAPDGGYTF.

The V call is TRBV18, the J call TRBJ2-3; D is unclear. Germline assignment: CDR1 KGHSH and CDR2 LQKENI. This CDR3 comprises 13 residues. Trimming left V 3 bases short and J 5 bases short, with 9 bases between. CDR3 sequence (DNA): TGTGCCAGCTCACCCCCGAGTGGAGATACGCAGTATTTT. It translates to CASSPPSGDTQYF.

This clonotype was observed a handful of times. The V gene is TRBV9, the J gene TRBJ2-2, with 11 bases that match TRBD2. The CDR3 spans 17 residues. V shed 0 bases, J shed 0 bases, and the junction held 1 base outside the gene matches. Looked up from germline, CDR1 is SGDLS and CDR2 is YYNGEE. The CDR3 DNA reads as TGTGCCAGCAGCGTAGAGACTAGCGGGGCGAACACCGGGGAGCTGTTTTTT. Protein product: CASSVETSGANTGELFF.

This clonotype was recorded at least ten times. The CDR3 DNA is TGCAGTGCCACCCGGACAGGGGAAGGCACTGAAGCTTTCTTT. It encodes CSATRTGEGTEAFF. The genes are TRBV20-1 and TRBJ1-1; 9 bases agree with TRBD1. This CDR3 contains 14 residues. V trimming: 6 bases; J trimming: 4 bases; junction bases outside the gene matches: 9. CDR1 and CDR2 from the germline V gene are DFQATT and SNEGSKA (reference sequence).

Many counts were recorded for this clonotype. This chain uses TRBV2 with TRBJ1-1, with TRBD1 matching 10 bases. Germline loops: CDR1 SNHLY, CDR2 FYNNEI. V was pared by 2 bases and J by 5 bases, with 8 bases of the junction left unmatched. The CDR3 has 16 amino acids. The CDR3, as DNA: TGTGCCAGCAGTGAATCAGGACAGGGGGGTTGGACTGAAGCTTTCTTT. Translated: CASSESGQGGWTEAFF.

This clonotype has at least ten counts. The V call is TRBV25-1, the J call TRBJ2-5; tentatively, D is TRBD2 (7 bases). Trimming removed 2 bases from V and 3 bases from J, with 13 bases in between. The CDR3 has 15 residues. Germline loops: CDR1 MGHDK, CDR2 SYGVNS. The CDR3 nucleotides read TGTGCCAGCAGTGAAGCGGGGGCACTAAAAGAGACCCAGTACTTC. Translation gives CASSEAGALKETQYF.

This clonotype came up a few times. The rearrangement links TRBV7-2 to TRBJ2-2; TRBD2 matches at 11 bases. Losses at the gene ends were 2 bases for V and 3 bases for J; bases not matched to a gene: 17. This CDR3 has 21 amino acids. Germline CDR1 and CDR2: SGHTA and FQGNSA. The CDR3 nucleotides are TGTGCCAGCAGCTTATGGGTACGGGGGGGACTAGCGGAGCCATACACCGGGGAGCTGTTTTTT. Amino acids: CASSLWVRGGLAEPYTGELFF. Supplemented by reference TRBV7-2 and TRBJ2-2, the full variable domain reads GAGVSQSPSNKVTEKGKDVELRCDPISGHTALYWYRQSLGQGLEFLIYFQGNSAPDKSGLPSDRFSAERTGGSVSTLTIQRTQQEDSAVYLCASSLWVRGGLAEPYTGELFFGEGSRLTVL.